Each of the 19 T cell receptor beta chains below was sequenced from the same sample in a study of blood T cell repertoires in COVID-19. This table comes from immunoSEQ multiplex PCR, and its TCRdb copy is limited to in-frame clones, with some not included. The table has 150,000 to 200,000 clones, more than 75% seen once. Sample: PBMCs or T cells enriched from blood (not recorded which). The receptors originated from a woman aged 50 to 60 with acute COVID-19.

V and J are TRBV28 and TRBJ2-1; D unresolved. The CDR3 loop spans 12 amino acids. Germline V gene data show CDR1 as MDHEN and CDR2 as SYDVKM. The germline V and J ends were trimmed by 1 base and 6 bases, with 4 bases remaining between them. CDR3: CASSLSGNEQFF. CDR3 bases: TGTGCCAGCAGTTTATCAGGCAATGAGCAGTTCTTC.

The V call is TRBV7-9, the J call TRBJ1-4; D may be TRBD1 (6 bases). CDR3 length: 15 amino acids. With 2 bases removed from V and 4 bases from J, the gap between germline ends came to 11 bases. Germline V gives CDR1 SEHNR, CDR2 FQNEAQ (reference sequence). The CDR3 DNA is TGTGCCAGCAGCTTAACGGACAGTTTTAATGAAAAACTGTTTTTT. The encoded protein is CASSLTDSFNEKLFF.

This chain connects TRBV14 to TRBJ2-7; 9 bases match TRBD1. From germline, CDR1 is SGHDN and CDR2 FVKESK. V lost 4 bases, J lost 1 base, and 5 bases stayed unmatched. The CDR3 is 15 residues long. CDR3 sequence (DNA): TGTGCCAGCAGCCGGGAGGGGACAGGGTCCTACGAGCAGTACGTC. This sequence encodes CASSREGTGSYEQYV.

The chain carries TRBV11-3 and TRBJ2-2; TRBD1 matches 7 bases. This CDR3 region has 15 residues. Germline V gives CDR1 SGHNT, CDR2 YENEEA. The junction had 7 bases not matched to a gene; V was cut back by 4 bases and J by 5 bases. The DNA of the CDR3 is TGTGCCAGCAGCTCCAGACACAGGGGAACCGGGGAGCTGTTTTTT. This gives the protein CASSSRHRGTGELFF.

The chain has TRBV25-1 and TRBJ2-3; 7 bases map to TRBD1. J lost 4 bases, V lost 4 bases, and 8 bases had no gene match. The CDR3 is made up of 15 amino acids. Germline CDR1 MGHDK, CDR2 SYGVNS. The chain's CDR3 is CASSVLQTGPDTQYF. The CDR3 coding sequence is TGTGCCAGCAGTGTACTCCAGACAGGGCCAGATACGCAGTATTTT. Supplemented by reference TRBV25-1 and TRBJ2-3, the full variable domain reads EADIYQTPRYLVIGTGKKITLECSQTMGHDKMYWYQQDPGMELHLIHYSYGVNSTEKGDLSSESTVSRIRTEHFPLTLESARPSHTSQYLCASSVLQTGPDTQYFGPGTRLTVL.

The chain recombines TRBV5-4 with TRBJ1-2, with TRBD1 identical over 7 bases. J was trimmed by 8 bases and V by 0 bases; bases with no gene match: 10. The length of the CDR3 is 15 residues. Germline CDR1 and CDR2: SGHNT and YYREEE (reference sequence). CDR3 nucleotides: TGTGCCAGCAGCTTGGTAGGGGGCCGGAGTCGAGGCTACACCTTC. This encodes CASSLVGGRSRGYTF. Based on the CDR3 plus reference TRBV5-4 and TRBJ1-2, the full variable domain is ETGVTQSPTHLIKTRGQQVTLRCSSQSGHNTVSWYQQALGQGPQFIFQYYREEENGRGNFPPRFSGLQFPNYSSELNVNALELDDSALYLCASSLVGGRSRGYTFGSGTRLTVV.

DNA of the CDR3: TGTGCCAGCACCGGGGAGGGGTTGACTGAAGCTTTCTTT. Residues: CASTGEGLTEAFF. The rearrangement joins TRBV2 to TRBJ1-1; D possibly corresponds to TRBD1 (5 bases). Germline V CDR1 and CDR2: SNHLY, FYNNEI. This CDR3 region has 13 residues. Trimming removed 7 bases at V and 5 bases at J, with 14 bases between.

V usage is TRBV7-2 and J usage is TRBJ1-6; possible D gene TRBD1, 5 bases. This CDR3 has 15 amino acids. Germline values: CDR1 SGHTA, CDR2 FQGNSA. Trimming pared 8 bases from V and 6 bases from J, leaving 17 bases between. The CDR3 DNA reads TGTGCCAGCGTCCCTGGGGGGGGTACTAATTCACCCCTCCACTTT. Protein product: CASVPGGGTNSPLHF.

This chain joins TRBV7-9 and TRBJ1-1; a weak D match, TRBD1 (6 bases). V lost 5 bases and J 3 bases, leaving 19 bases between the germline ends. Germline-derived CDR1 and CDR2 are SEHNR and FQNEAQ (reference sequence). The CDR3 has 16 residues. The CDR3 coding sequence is TGTGCCAGCAGCCCTGGGGGGGGGCGTGAGCACACTGAAGCTTTCTTT. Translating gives CASSPGGGREHTEAFF. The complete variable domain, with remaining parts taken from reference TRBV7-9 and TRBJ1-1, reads DTGVSQNPRHKITKRGQNVTFRCDPISEHNRLYWYRQTLGQGPEFLTYFQNEAQLEKSRLLSDRFSAERPKGSFSTLEIQRTEQGDSAMYLCASSPGGGREHTEAFFGQGTRLTVV.

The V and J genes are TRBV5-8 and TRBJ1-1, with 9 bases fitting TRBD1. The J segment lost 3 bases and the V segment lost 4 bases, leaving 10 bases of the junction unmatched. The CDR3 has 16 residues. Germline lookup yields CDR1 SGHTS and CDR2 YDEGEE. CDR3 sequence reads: CASSTWTGVRDTEAFF. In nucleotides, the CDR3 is TGTGCCAGCAGCACCTGGACAGGGGTAAGAGACACTGAAGCTTTCTTT.

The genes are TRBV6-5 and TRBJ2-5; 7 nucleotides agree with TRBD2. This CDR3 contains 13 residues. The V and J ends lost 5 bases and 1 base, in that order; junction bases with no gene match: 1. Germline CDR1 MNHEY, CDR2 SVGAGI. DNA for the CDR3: TGTGCCAGCAGTAGCGGGGCCCAAGAGACCCAGTACTTC. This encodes CASSSGAQETQYF.

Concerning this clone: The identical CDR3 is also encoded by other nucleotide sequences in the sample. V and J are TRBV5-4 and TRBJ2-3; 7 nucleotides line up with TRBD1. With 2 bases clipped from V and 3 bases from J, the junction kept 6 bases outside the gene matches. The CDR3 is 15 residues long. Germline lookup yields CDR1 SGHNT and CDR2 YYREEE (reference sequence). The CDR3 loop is CASSFGAGGTDTQYF. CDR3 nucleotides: TGTGCCAGCAGCTTCGGGGCAGGGGGTACAGATACGCAGTATTTT.

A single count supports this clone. The CDR3 DNA reads TGTGCCAGCAGCTGGACAGGAGCGAACACTGAAGCTTTCTTT. Protein product: CASSWTGANTEAFF. The rearrangement joins TRBV28 to TRBJ1-1, with 7 bases aligning to TRBD1. This CDR3 is 14 amino acids long. The trim removed 6 bases at V and 1 base at J, leaving 5 bases unmatched. Germline loops: CDR1 MDHEN, CDR2 SYDVKM.

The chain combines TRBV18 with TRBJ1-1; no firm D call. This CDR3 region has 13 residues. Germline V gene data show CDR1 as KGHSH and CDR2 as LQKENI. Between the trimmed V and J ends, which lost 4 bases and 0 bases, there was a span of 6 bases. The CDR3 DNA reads TGTGCCAGCTCACAAGCTCTGAACACTGAAGCTTTCTTT. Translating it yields CASSQALNTEAFF.

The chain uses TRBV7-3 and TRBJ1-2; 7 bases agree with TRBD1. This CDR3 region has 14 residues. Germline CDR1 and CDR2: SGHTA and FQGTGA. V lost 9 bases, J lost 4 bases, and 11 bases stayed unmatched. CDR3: CARPDRDRIYGYTF. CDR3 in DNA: TGTGCCAGGCCAGACAGGGATCGGATCTATGGCTACACCTTC.

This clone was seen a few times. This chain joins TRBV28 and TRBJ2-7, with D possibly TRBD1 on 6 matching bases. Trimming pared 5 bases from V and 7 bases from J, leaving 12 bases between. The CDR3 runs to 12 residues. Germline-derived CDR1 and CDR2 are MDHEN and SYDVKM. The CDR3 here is CASSISQGEQYV. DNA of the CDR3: TGTGCCAGCAGTATCAGTCAGGGGGAGCAGTACGTC.

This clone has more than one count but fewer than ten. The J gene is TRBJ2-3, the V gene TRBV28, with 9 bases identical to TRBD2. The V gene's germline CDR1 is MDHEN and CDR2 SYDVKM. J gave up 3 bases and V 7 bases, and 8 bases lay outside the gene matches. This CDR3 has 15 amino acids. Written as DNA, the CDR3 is TGTGCCAGCACCGAGGCGGGGGGGAAAACAGATACGCAGTATTTT. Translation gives CASTEAGGKTDTQYF.

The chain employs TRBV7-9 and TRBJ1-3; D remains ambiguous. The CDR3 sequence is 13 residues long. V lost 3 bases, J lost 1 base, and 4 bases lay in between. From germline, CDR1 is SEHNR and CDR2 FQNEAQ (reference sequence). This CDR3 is CASSLESGNTIYF. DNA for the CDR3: TGTGCCAGCAGCTTGGAGTCTGGAAACACCATATATTTT.

This CDR3 is CASRRTDNSPLHF. CDR3 in DNA: TGTGCCAGCAGACGGACAGATAATTCACCCCTCCACTTT. The genes are TRBV6-5 and TRBJ1-6; D perhaps matches TRBD1 (6 bases). CDR3 length equals 13 residues. Trimming removed 6 bases from V and 5 bases from J, with 8 bases in between. The V gene's germline CDR1 is MNHEY and CDR2 SVGAGI.